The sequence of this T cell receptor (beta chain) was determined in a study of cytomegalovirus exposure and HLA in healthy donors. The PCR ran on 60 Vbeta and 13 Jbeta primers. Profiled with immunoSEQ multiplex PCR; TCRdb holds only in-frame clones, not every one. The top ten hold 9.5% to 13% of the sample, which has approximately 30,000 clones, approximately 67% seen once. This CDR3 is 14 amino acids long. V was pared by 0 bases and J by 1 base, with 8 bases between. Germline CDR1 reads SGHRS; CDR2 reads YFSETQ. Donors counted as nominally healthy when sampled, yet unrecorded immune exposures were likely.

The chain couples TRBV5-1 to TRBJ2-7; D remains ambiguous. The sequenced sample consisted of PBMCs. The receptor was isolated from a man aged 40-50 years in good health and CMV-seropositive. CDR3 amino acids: CASSLVGRSYEQYF. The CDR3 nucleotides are TGCGCCAGCAGCTTGGTCGGCAGGTCCTACGAGCAGTACTTC.